A single sample gave rise to the 14 T cell receptor beta chains below, sequenced in a study of PD-1 blockade in classical Hodgkin lymphoma. Every patient had relapsed following autologous stem cell transplantation, and cohorts differed in brentuximab vedotin exposure. TCRdb's copy holds only in-frame clones and misses some; the assay was immunoSEQ multiplex PCR. This sample carries 31,000 or so clones, about two thirds of them seen once, and the ten largest clones take about 4%. The source material was peripheral blood mononuclear cells (PBMCs), sampled before the second cycle of nivolumab. The receptors here all came from a human donor with classical Hodgkin lymphoma.

V gene TRBV18 combines with J gene TRBJ2-5; 8 bases are shared with TRBD1. V was clipped by 4 bases and J by 4 bases; unmatched bases: 2. CDR1 KGHSH and CDR2 LQKENI come from the germline V gene. CDR3 length: 13 residues. CDR3 region: CASSLGQGETQYF. The CDR3 DNA is TGTGCCAGCTCACTCGGACAGGGAGAGACCCAGTACTTC.

This clone was seen a handful of times. The chain is built from TRBV28 and TRBJ2-2; D is tentatively TRBD1 or TRBD2 (6 bases each). Looked up from germline, CDR1 is MDHEN and CDR2 is SYDVKM. V shed 4 bases and J shed 3 bases, with 18 bases lying between them. This CDR3 comprises 17 residues. CDR3 in DNA: TGTGCCAGCAGTTCATATCTAGGGGGGATGGACACCGGGGAGCTGTTTTTT. Protein sequence: CASSSYLGGMDTGELFF.

This chain connects TRBV28 to TRBJ2-7; 8 bases fit TRBD2. CDR1 is MDHEN and CDR2 is SYDVKM in the germline V gene. The J segment lost 0 bases and the V segment lost 4 bases, leaving 8 bases of the junction unmatched. The CDR3 is 16 amino acids. CDR3 residues: CASSSGGADRSYEQYF. The CDR3 bases are TGTGCCAGCAGTTCGGGGGGGGCGGACCGCTCCTACGAGCAGTACTTC.

This rearrangement joins TRBV2 to TRBJ2-7, with D possibly TRBD2 on 6 matching bases. The CDR3 extends over 13 amino acids. The germline V and J ends were trimmed by 6 bases and 5 bases, with 14 bases remaining between them. Germline CDR1 is SNHLY and CDR2 is FYNNEI. The chain's CDR3 is CASSRDWINEQYF. The CDR3 DNA reads TGTGCCAGCAGCCGGGACTGGATCAACGAGCAGTACTTC.

The V gene is TRBV6-6, the J gene TRBJ1-1; tentative D call: TRBD1 (5 bases). The CDR3 totals 14 residues. V lost 0 bases and J lost 3, with 8 bases in between. Germline V lookup: CDR1 MNHNY, CDR2 SVGAGI (reference sequence). CDR3 sequence reads: CASSYSRGDTEAFF. Written as DNA, the CDR3 is TGTGCCAGCAGTTACTCGAGGGGAGACACTGAAGCTTTCTTT.

J is TRBJ1-1 and V is TRBV27; D ambiguous. Germline loops: CDR1 MNHEY, CDR2 SMNVEV (reference sequence). The ends were cut back, 8 bases at V and 2 bases at J, with 12 bases in the middle. This CDR3 comprises 13 residues. The CDR3 protein is CASRLAANTEAFF. The CDR3 DNA sequence: TGTGCCAGCCGCCTGGCGGCTAACACTGAAGCTTTCTTT.

J is TRBJ2-3 and V is TRBV30, with TRBD1 matching over 8 bases. The CDR3 has 13 residues. In germline, CDR1 is GTSNPN, CDR2 SVGIG (reference sequence). V trimming: 8 bases; J trimming: 3 bases; junction bases outside the gene matches: 7. This CDR3 reads CAGDRWGTDTQYF. CDR3 DNA sequence: TGTGCCGGGGACAGGTGGGGGACAGATACGCAGTATTTT.

The J gene is TRBJ2-7, the V gene TRBV19; tentatively, D is TRBD1 (5 bases). This CDR3 has 13 residues. V was cut by 5 bases and J by 6 bases, with 14 bases left in between. Germline V gene data show CDR1 as LNHDA and CDR2 as SQIVND (reference sequence). CDR3 region: CASSPTVPSEQYF. The CDR3 region has the DNA TGTGCCAGTAGTCCGACAGTTCCCTCCGAGCAGTACTTC.

The count of this clone is one. The chain combines TRBV28 with TRBJ2-1; 7 bases are a match to TRBD2. The CDR3 totals 12 residues. Germline assignment: CDR1 MDHEN and CDR2 SYDVKM. The V segment lost 8 bases and the J segment 15 bases; nucleotides outside the gene matches: 13. The CDR3, as DNA: TGTGCCAGCCCAATCGCTAGCGGCGGTCCGTTCTTC. Translation gives CASPIASGGPFF.

The chain uses TRBV6-5 and TRBJ2-4; D unresolved. This CDR3 region has 16 residues. V lost 2 bases, J lost 0 bases, and 11 bases lay in between. Germline V gene lookup returns CDR1 MNHEY and CDR2 SVGAGI. The CDR3 coding sequence is TGTGCCAGCAGTTACGATCCAGGTTTAGCCAAAAACATTCAGTACTTC. Protein sequence: CASSYDPGLAKNIQYF.

The chain is built from TRBV19 and TRBJ2-3, with D maybe TRBD2 (5 bases). V was pared by 1 base and J by 4 bases, with 9 bases between. This CDR3 is 14 amino acids long. Looked up from germline, CDR1 is LNHDA and CDR2 is SQIVND (reference sequence). CDR3 sequence reads: CASSIGAEADTQYF. The CDR3 DNA follows: TGTGCCAGTAGTATAGGAGCGGAGGCAGATACGCAGTATTTT.

This clone occurred once. The chain links TRBV27 to TRBJ1-1; TRBD1 might be the D (5 bases). The CDR3 has 15 residues. CDR1 is MNHEY and CDR2 is SMNVEV in the germline V gene (reference sequence). V dropped 5 bases and J dropped 1 base, with 14 bases sitting between them. Here the CDR3 reads CASSPVPGGNTEAFF. CDR3 nucleotide sequence: TGTGCCAGCAGTCCCGTTCCGGGGGGGAACACTGAAGCTTTCTTT.

For this clone: The sample has other DNA sequences that encode this CDR3 too. The chain is built from TRBV5-1 and TRBJ2-1, with D perhaps being TRBD1 or TRBD2 (6 bases each). Trimming left V 4 bases short and J 2 bases short, with 16 bases between. Per the germline V gene, CDR1 is SGHRS and CDR2 is YFSETQ. This CDR3 is built from 16 residues. CDR3 DNA sequence: TGCGCCAGCAGCCCTAGGGGGGAGGTCGCCTACAATGAGCAGTTCTTC. Translated, it gives CASSPRGEVAYNEQFF.

This clone was detected only once. The chain has TRBV29-1 and TRBJ1-1; no definite D call. The CDR3 consists of 12 residues. V shed 2 bases and J shed 7 bases, with 11 bases lying between them. Germline V gene lookup returns CDR1 SQVTM and CDR2 ANQGSEA. The CDR3 region has the DNA TGCAGCGTTGAATTCCTGACCCGTGAAGCTTTCTTT. Amino acid sequence: CSVEFLTREAFF.